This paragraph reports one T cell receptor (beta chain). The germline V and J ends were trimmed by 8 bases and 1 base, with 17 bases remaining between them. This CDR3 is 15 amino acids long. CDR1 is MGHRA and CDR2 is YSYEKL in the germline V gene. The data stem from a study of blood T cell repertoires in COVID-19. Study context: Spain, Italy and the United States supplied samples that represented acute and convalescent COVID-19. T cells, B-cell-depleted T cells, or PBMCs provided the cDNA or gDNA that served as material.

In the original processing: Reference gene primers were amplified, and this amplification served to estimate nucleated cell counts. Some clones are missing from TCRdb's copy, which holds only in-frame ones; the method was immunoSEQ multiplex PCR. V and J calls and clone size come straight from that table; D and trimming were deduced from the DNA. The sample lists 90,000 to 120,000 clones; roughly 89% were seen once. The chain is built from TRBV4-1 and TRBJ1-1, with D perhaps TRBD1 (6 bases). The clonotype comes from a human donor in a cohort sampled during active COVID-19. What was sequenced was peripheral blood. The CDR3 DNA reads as TGCGCCAGCCAAAGGGGAACCAGGGGGAACACTGAAGCTTTCTTT. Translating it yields CASQRGTRGNTEAFF.